The rows below give T cell receptor beta chains drawn from one sample of a study of CD8+ T cells in alopecia areata. The protocol was immunoSEQ multiplex PCR, while the TCRdb copy is restricted to in-frame clones and leaves out a portion. The sample records 150,000 to 200,000 clones, about three fifths being singletons. Sequences were derived from CD4+ T cells sorted from blood, sampled at week 4, from a patient treated with tofacitinib. These receptors were taken from a human donor with alopecia areata. The CDR3 runs from the conserved cysteine through the conserved F or W. The order of the fields is V gene, clone size, D gene, J gene, CDR3 protein, CDR3 DNA. The D gene is left open where the match is weak. Rows may omit the clone size; those that give it use once, few, many or a size class.

TRBV7-2,NA,NA,TRBJ2-3,CASSPRESTDTQYF,TGTGCCAGCAGTCCCAGGGAAAGCACAGATACGCAGTATTTT
TRBV27,NA,NA,TRBJ1-6,CASRTGSAPLHF,TGTGCCAGCAGGACAGGTAGCGCACCCCTCCACTTT
TRBV2,NA,TRBD1,TRBJ1-5,CASSERTGGSNQPQHF,TGTGCCAGCAGTGAGAGGACAGGGGGGAGCAATCAGCCCCAGCATTTT
TRBV7-9,medium-sized,NA,TRBJ2-7,CASSLGYRSVYEQYF,TGTGCCAGCAGCTTAGGTTACAGGTCCGTCTACGAGCAGTACTTC
TRBV30,NA,NA,TRBJ1-1,CAWTRSEAFF,TGTGCCTGGACCAGGAGTGAAGCTTTCTTT
TRBV30,NA,NA,TRBJ2-1,CAWSNLDEQFF,TGTGCCTGGAGTAATTTGGATGAGCAGTTCTTC
TRBV18,once,TRBD1,TRBJ1-6,CASSPQTGENSPLHF,TGTGCCAGCTCACCACAGACAGGGGAGAATTCACCCCTCCACTTT
TRBV27,NA,NA,TRBJ1-1,CASSLYRRGTEAFF,TGTGCCAGCAGTTTATATAGACGGGGCACTGAAGCTTTCTTT
TRBV4-3,NA,NA,TRBJ2-5,CASSQDTTARGQYF,TGCGCCAGCAGCCAAGATACCACAGCCCGAGGCCAGTACTTC
TRBV30,NA,NA,TRBJ1-5,CAWSSQGDQPQHF,TGTGCCTGGAGTTCCCAAGGGGATCAGCCCCAGCATTTT
TRBV4-2,few,NA,TRBJ2-2,CASSQDLITGELFF,TGTGCCAGCAGCCAAGATCTAATCACCGGGGAGCTGTTTTTT
TRBV7-7,NA,NA,TRBJ2-3,CASAKGLSSTDTQYF,TGTGCCTCTGCTAAGGGGCTTTCTAGCACAGATACGCAGTATTTT
TRBV29-1,NA,NA,TRBJ1-4,CSVLESGREKLFF,TGCAGCGTTCTGGAGTCAGGGCGGGAAAAACTGTTTTTT
TRBV15,few,NA,TRBJ2-3,CATMGGITDTQYF,TGTGCCACGATGGGGGGTATCACAGATACGCAGTATTTT
TRBV9,few,NA,TRBJ2-5,CASSVDGKETQYF,TGTGCCAGCAGCGTAGATGGGAAAGAGACCCAGTACTTC
TRBV11-1,few,NA,TRBJ2-5,CASSQGTKETQYF,TGTGCCAGCAGCCAGGGTACCAAAGAGACCCAGTACTTC
TRBV30,NA,NA,TRBJ1-5,CAWSLGQINQPQHF,TGTGCCTGGAGTTTAGGTCAGATAAATCAGCCCCAGCATTTT
TRBV5-1,many,TRBD1,TRBJ2-7,CASSLRDRAYEQYF,TGCGCCAGCAGCCTCCGGGACAGGGCTTACGAGCAGTACTTC
TRBV11-2,NA,NA,TRBJ2-1,CASSSWREPGNEQFF,TGTGCCAGCAGCTCATGGAGGGAACCCGGCAATGAGCAGTTCTTC
TRBV10-2,NA,NA,TRBJ2-3,CASSEGLVLDTQYF,TGCGCCAGCAGTGAGGGGCTAGTTCTAGATACGCAGTATTTT
TRBV7-8,NA,NA,TRBJ1-5,CASSPPGGNQPQHF,TGTGCCAGCAGCCCGCCGGGGGGGAATCAGCCCCAGCATTTT
TRBV7-9,NA,NA,TRBJ2-1,CASSRDFSYNEQFF,TGTGCCAGCAGCCGGGACTTCTCCTACAATGAGCAGTTCTTC
TRBV4-2,NA,NA,TRBJ1-4,CASSQAQTATNEKLFF,TGTGCCAGCAGCCAAGCCCAGACTGCAACTAATGAAAAACTGTTTTTT
TRBV6-5,NA,NA,TRBJ1-2,CASRERVTTNYGYTF,TGTGCCAGCAGGGAGCGGGTGACTACTAACTATGGCTACACCTTC
TRBV29-1,once,NA,TRBJ1-4,CSVAWGAGEKLFF,TGCAGCGTTGCTTGGGGAGCTGGTGAAAAACTGTTTTTT
TRBV5-1,NA,NA,TRBJ2-5,CASSRDGQGGETQYF,TGCGCCAGCAGCCGGGACGGGCAAGGAGGAGAGACCCAGTACTTC
TRBV30,NA,NA,TRBJ1-6,CASRGSLSPLHF,TGTGCCTCCCGTGGGAGCCTTTCACCCCTCCACTTT
TRBV29-1,NA,TRBD1,TRBJ2-3,CSVLDRKSTDTQYF,TGCAGCGTCTTGGACAGGAAGAGCACAGATACGCAGTATTTT
TRBV5-1,NA,NA,TRBJ1-6,CATAEASYNSPLHF,TGCGCCACCGCAGAAGCTTCCTATAATTCACCCCTCCACTTT
TRBV4-2,NA,NA,TRBJ2-1,CASSQDKGTVYNEQFF,TGTGCCAGCAGCCAAGATAAGGGAACAGTATACAATGAGCAGTTCTTC
TRBV11-2,NA,NA,TRBJ2-5,CASSFNGVSRETQYF,TGTGCCAGCAGCTTTAACGGGGTGTCTCGCGAGACCCAGTACTTC
TRBV7-2,NA,TRBD1,TRBJ1-1,CASSWMDREAFF,TGTGCCAGCAGCTGGATGGACAGGGAAGCTTTCTTT
TRBV29-1,NA,NA,TRBJ1-6,CSVENWGRNNSPLHF,TGCAGCGTTGAAAATTGGGGACGGAATAATTCACCCCTCCACTTT
TRBV7-2,NA,TRBD2,TRBJ2-4,CASSFSAGGLGNIQYF,TGTGCCAGCAGCTTCTCTGCGGGGGGGCTTGGAAACATTCAGTACTTC
TRBV5-6,NA,NA,TRBJ1-1,CASSLGLNTEAFF,TGTGCCAGCAGCTTGGGGTTGAACACTGAAGCTTTCTTT
TRBV29-1,NA,NA,TRBJ1-2,CSVGGGLGYGYTF,TGCAGCGTTGGGGGGGGATTGGGCTATGGCTACACCTTC
TRBV29-1,NA,NA,TRBJ2-7,CSVRLGPSYEQYF,TGCAGCGTTCGGTTAGGTCCTTCCTACGAGCAGTACTTC
TRBV5-1,NA,NA,TRBJ2-7,CASSSSGTAYEQYF,TGCGCCAGCAGCTCCTCCGGGACGGCCTACGAGCAGTACTTC
TRBV2,NA,TRBD1,TRBJ1-1,CASRGQGVTEAFF,TGTGCCAGCAGGGGACAGGGAGTCACTGAAGCTTTCTTT
TRBV4-2,once,NA,TRBJ1-2,CASSQSTGQANYGYTF,TGTGCCAGCAGCCAGTCCACAGGGCAAGCTAACTATGGCTACACCTTC
TRBV29-1,NA,NA,TRBJ2-1,CSATDYNEQFF,TGCAGCGCTACAGACTACAATGAGCAGTTCTTC
TRBV29-1,few,TRBD1,TRBJ2-5,CSVITGVQETQYF,TGCAGCGTCATCACAGGGGTTCAAGAGACCCAGTACTTC
TRBV7-9,NA,NA,TRBJ1-1,CASSLNAYLNTEAFF,TGTGCCAGCAGCTTAAATGCCTACTTGAACACTGAAGCTTTCTTT
TRBV27,few,NA,TRBJ2-1,CASSIYYRHYYNEQFF,TGTGCCAGCAGCATATACTACCGCCATTACTACAATGAGCAGTTCTTC
TRBV29-1,NA,NA,TRBJ2-7,CSVAGVYEQYF,TGCAGCGTCGCAGGGGTCTACGAGCAGTACTTC
TRBV29-1,NA,NA,TRBJ2-2,CSARLKTAGIGELFF,TGCAGCGCCCGACTAAAGACAGCGGGCATCGGGGAGCTGTTTTTT
TRBV7-2,NA,TRBD1,TRBJ2-5,CASSRDRAQETQYF,TGTGCCAGCAGCCGGGACAGGGCCCAAGAGACCCAGTACTTC
TRBV30,NA,NA,TRBJ2-7,CAWSVQSPTAPDLPDYYEQYF,TGTGCCTGGAGTGTACAATCCCCGACGGCGCCAGATCTCCCGGACTACTACGAGCAGTACTTC
TRBV25-1,NA,NA,TRBJ1-6,CASSSFSNSPLHF,TGTGCCAGCAGTTCTTTCAGCAATTCACCCCTCCACTTT
TRBV30,NA,TRBD1,TRBJ1-3,CAWSEGTAAGNTIYF,TGTGCCTGGAGTGAGGGGACAGCCGCTGGAAACACCATATATTTT
TRBV29-1,NA,NA,TRBJ2-2,CSVSGPNTGELFF,TGCAGCGTTAGTGGACCGAACACCGGGGAGCTGTTTTTT
TRBV29-1,NA,NA,TRBJ2-1,CSAGVKNGNEQFF,TGCAGCGCGGGGGTCAAGAACGGCAATGAGCAGTTCTTC
TRBV2,NA,NA,TRBJ2-7,CASIQDVYEQYF,TGTGCCAGCATCCAAGACGTCTACGAGCAGTACTTC
TRBV30,few,NA,TRBJ1-1,CAWSVFGSLMNTEAFF,TGTGCCTGGAGTGTATTTGGCAGTCTCATGAACACTGAAGCTTTCTTT
TRBV4-3,NA,TRBD1,TRBJ1-1,CASSHHTGVTEAFF,TGCGCCAGCAGCCATCACACAGGGGTTACTGAAGCTTTCTTT